The TCR beta chain described here comes from a study of cytomegalovirus exposure and HLA in healthy donors. PCR amplification relied on 60 Vbeta primers (plus 13 Jbeta primers). The protocol was immunoSEQ multiplex PCR, while the TCRdb copy is restricted to in-frame clones and leaves out a portion. The sample yields 90,000 to 100,000 clones, approximately 76% seen once. The CDR3 is 14 residues long. Germline assignment: CDR1 MNHNY and CDR2 SVGAGI (reference sequence). V dropped 10 bases and J dropped 8 bases, with 20 bases sitting between them. The chain joins TRBV6-6 to TRBJ2-2; possibly TRBD2 for D (5 bases). The sample taken for sequencing was PBMCs. The TCR sequence derives from a woman in her fifties or sixties in good health and CMV-seropositive. The CDR3 sequence is CAITPDGLLGELFF. The DNA of the CDR3 is TGTGCCATCACTCCGGATGGACTTCTGGGGGAGCTGTTTTTT.